A selection of T cell receptor beta chains follows, all from one sample in a study of T-cell reconstitution after alpha-beta-depleted transplantation in children. TCRdb re-called the PCR reads through MiXCR, storing one row per CDR3 protein. The sample lists 450,000 to 600,000 distinct CDR3 sequences, over 25% occurring once. Specimen: PBMCs from the stem cell graft donor, collected from the stem cell graft. These receptors all come from a human donor who donated a stem cell graft to a child with aplastic anemia. Each CDR3 is given with its conserved first and last residue. Fields, in order: D gene, J gene, clone size, V gene, CDR3 protein, CDR3 DNA. A D gene is named only where the DNA matches it firmly. Size is stated for part of the rows, as once, few or many counts, or as a class when the clone is expanded.

d_call: TRBD1
j_call: TRBJ2-1
clone_size: -
v_call: TRBV6-2/TRBV6-3
cdr3_aa: CASSRPRGLTTSYNEQFF
cdr3_nt: TGTGCCAGCAGTCGACCAAGGGGGCTCACAACTTCCTACAATGAGCAGTTCTTC

d_call: -
j_call: TRBJ1-2
clone_size: -
v_call: TRBV20-1
cdr3_aa: CSARDVVGAYYGYTF
cdr3_nt: TGCAGTGCTAGAGATGTCGTTGGGGCGTACTATGGCTACACCTTC

d_call: -
j_call: TRBJ2-1
clone_size: few
v_call: TRBV7-9
cdr3_aa: CASSEPGRSNEQFF
cdr3_nt: TGTGCCAGCAGCGAGCCCGGGAGATCTAATGAGCAGTTCTTC

d_call: -
j_call: TRBJ2-3
clone_size: few
v_call: TRBV20-1
cdr3_aa: CSARLGGLGTDTQYF
cdr3_nt: TGCAGTGCTAGATTGGGGGGCCTCGGCACAGATACGCAGTATTTT

d_call: -
j_call: TRBJ2-1
clone_size: few
v_call: TRBV6-1
cdr3_aa: CASSTPDPGNEQFF
cdr3_nt: TGTGCCAGCAGTACCCCTGACCCGGGCAATGAGCAGTTCTTC

d_call: TRBD1
j_call: TRBJ1-3
clone_size: few
v_call: TRBV7-2
cdr3_aa: CASSQYGDRGENTIYF
cdr3_nt: TGTGCCAGCAGCCAGTATGGGGACAGGGGAGAAAACACCATATATTTT

d_call: -
j_call: TRBJ1-4
clone_size: -
v_call: TRBV10-3
cdr3_aa: CAISDMSEKLFF
cdr3_nt: TGTGCCATCAGCGACATGAGTGAAAAACTGTTTTTT

d_call: TRBD2
j_call: TRBJ2-5
clone_size: few
v_call: TRBV20-1
cdr3_aa: CSARDHLAGGLQETQYF
cdr3_nt: TGCAGTGCTAGAGATCATTTAGCGGGAGGCCTCCAAGAGACCCAGTACTTC

d_call: -
j_call: TRBJ1-2
clone_size: -
v_call: TRBV27
cdr3_aa: CASSPIGTRAGYTF
cdr3_nt: TGTGCCAGCAGTCCGATCGGGACCCGGGCGGGCTACACCTTC

d_call: TRBD2
j_call: TRBJ2-1
clone_size: -
v_call: TRBV30
cdr3_aa: CAWTGLAGSYNEQFF
cdr3_nt: TGTGCCTGGACGGGACTAGCGGGATCCTACAATGAGCAGTTCTTC

d_call: TRBD1
j_call: TRBJ2-3
clone_size: few
v_call: TRBV5-4
cdr3_aa: CASSSRDRETDTQYF
cdr3_nt: TGTGCCAGCAGCTCCCGGGACAGGGAGACAGATACGCAGTATTTT

d_call: -
j_call: TRBJ1-1
clone_size: few
v_call: TRBV29-1
cdr3_aa: CSTQRGAMNTEAFF
cdr3_nt: TGCAGCACTCAAAGGGGGGCCATGAACACTGAAGCTTTCTTT

d_call: -
j_call: TRBJ1-3
clone_size: -
v_call: TRBV12-3/TRBV12-4
cdr3_aa: CASSSWVGSSGNTIYF
cdr3_nt: TGTGCCAGCAGTTCGTGGGTTGGGAGCTCTGGAAACACCATATATTTT

d_call: -
j_call: TRBJ2-1
clone_size: -
v_call: TRBV9
cdr3_aa: CASSVAVGSYNEQFF
cdr3_nt: TGTGCCAGCAGCGTAGCGGTCGGATCCTACAATGAGCAGTTCTTC

d_call: -
j_call: TRBJ1-2
clone_size: few
v_call: TRBV29-1
cdr3_aa: CSVDAGNYGYTF
cdr3_nt: TGCAGCGTTGACGCCGGGAACTATGGCTACACCTTC

d_call: -
j_call: TRBJ2-7
clone_size: -
v_call: TRBV7-6
cdr3_aa: CASSRNPNEQYF
cdr3_nt: TGTGCCAGCAGCCGAAACCCCAACGAGCAGTACTTC

d_call: -
j_call: TRBJ1-1
clone_size: -
v_call: TRBV5-6
cdr3_aa: CASSVGGENTEAFF
cdr3_nt: TGTGCCAGCAGCGTCGGAGGAGAGAACACTGAAGCTTTCTTT

d_call: TRBD1
j_call: TRBJ1-1
clone_size: -
v_call: TRBV20-1
cdr3_aa: CSARSVQGDTEAFF
cdr3_nt: TGCAGTGCTAGATCCGTTCAGGGGGACACTGAAGCTTTCTTT

d_call: TRBD2
j_call: TRBJ2-3
clone_size: -
v_call: TRBV20-1
cdr3_aa: CSARDLGLAGGTDTQYF
cdr3_nt: TGCAGTGCTAGAGATCTGGGGCTAGCGGGAGGAACAGATACGCAGTATTTT

d_call: -
j_call: TRBJ1-2
clone_size: -
v_call: TRBV12-3/TRBV12-4
cdr3_aa: CASSYPGIGYTF
cdr3_nt: TGTGCCAGCAGTTATCCGGGGATAGGCTACACCTTC

d_call: -
j_call: TRBJ1-4
clone_size: -
v_call: TRBV9
cdr3_aa: CASSADGRENEKLFF
cdr3_nt: TGTGCCAGCAGCGCGGACGGGCGGGAAAATGAAAAACTGTTTTTT

d_call: TRBD2
j_call: TRBJ2-7
clone_size: -
v_call: TRBV7-2
cdr3_aa: CASSPYSRENEQYF
cdr3_nt: TGTGCCAGCAGCCCCTACTCGCGGGAGAACGAGCAGTACTTC

d_call: -
j_call: TRBJ1-1
clone_size: -
v_call: TRBV7-8
cdr3_aa: CASSDQGQPNTEAFF
cdr3_nt: TGTGCCAGCAGCGACCAAGGACAGCCGAACACTGAAGCTTTCTTT

d_call: -
j_call: TRBJ2-7
clone_size: -
v_call: TRBV5-1
cdr3_aa: CASSLGAQGMREQYF
cdr3_nt: TGCGCCAGCAGCTTGGGGGCCCAGGGGATGCGCGAGCAGTACTTC

d_call: -
j_call: TRBJ1-6
clone_size: -
v_call: TRBV9
cdr3_aa: CASSVAVLRRGGFDNSPLHF
cdr3_nt: TGTGCCAGCAGCGTAGCAGTTCTGAGGAGGGGAGGCTTCGATAATTCACCCCTCCACTTT

d_call: -
j_call: TRBJ2-1
clone_size: -
v_call: TRBV12-3/TRBV12-4
cdr3_aa: CASSLTRGRNEQFF
cdr3_nt: TGTGCCAGCAGTTTAACGAGGGGAAGGAATGAGCAGTTCTTC

d_call: -
j_call: TRBJ1-3
clone_size: few
v_call: TRBV30
cdr3_aa: CAWSVQAGNTIYF
cdr3_nt: TGTGCCTGGAGTGTACAGGCTGGAAACACCATATATTTT

d_call: TRBD2
j_call: TRBJ2-3
clone_size: -
v_call: TRBV7-6
cdr3_aa: CASSLAIRGTSGRARSDTQYF
cdr3_nt: TGTGCCAGCAGCTTAGCAATAAGAGGGACTAGCGGGAGGGCCCGGTCAGATACGCAGTATTTT

d_call: TRBD2
j_call: TRBJ2-7
clone_size: few
v_call: TRBV6-1
cdr3_aa: CASTPGTSRKHEQYF
cdr3_nt: TGTGCCAGCACCCCCGGGACTAGCAGAAAGCACGAGCAGTACTTC

d_call: TRBD2
j_call: TRBJ2-3
clone_size: -
v_call: TRBV7-9
cdr3_aa: CASSPATSGATDTQYF
cdr3_nt: TGTGCCAGCAGCCCTGCGACTAGCGGAGCCACAGATACGCAGTATTTT

d_call: -
j_call: TRBJ1-2
clone_size: few
v_call: TRBV18
cdr3_aa: CASSPPGTYGYTF
cdr3_nt: TGTGCCAGCAGTCCCCCCGGAACCTATGGCTACACCTTC

d_call: TRBD1
j_call: TRBJ1-1
clone_size: many
v_call: TRBV5-1
cdr3_aa: CASSLGQGGTEAFF
cdr3_nt: TGCGCCAGCAGCTTGGGACAGGGGGGGACTGAAGCTTTCTTT

d_call: TRBD1
j_call: TRBJ1-1
clone_size: -
v_call: TRBV5-1
cdr3_aa: CASRRQGANRMNTEAFF
cdr3_nt: TGCGCCAGCAGACGACAGGGGGCGAATAGGATGAACACTGAAGCTTTCTTT

d_call: -
j_call: TRBJ1-5
clone_size: -
v_call: TRBV6-2/TRBV6-3
cdr3_aa: CASSYSTMGSNQPQHF
cdr3_nt: TGTGCCAGCAGTTACTCGACGATGGGAAGCAATCAGCCCCAGCATTTT

d_call: -
j_call: TRBJ2-2
clone_size: -
v_call: TRBV11-2
cdr3_aa: CASSLRSGTPGELFF
cdr3_nt: TGTGCCAGCAGCTTACGGTCAGGGACCCCCGGGGAGCTGTTTTTT

d_call: TRBD2
j_call: TRBJ2-1
clone_size: few
v_call: TRBV20-1
cdr3_aa: CSAGTSGPEQFF
cdr3_nt: TGCAGTGCTGGGACTAGCGGGCCTGAGCAGTTCTTC

d_call: TRBD1
j_call: TRBJ1-1
clone_size: -
v_call: TRBV6-1
cdr3_aa: CASSVGQGLRTEAFF
cdr3_nt: TGTGCCAGCAGCGTCGGACAGGGGCTTCGGACTGAAGCTTTCTTT

d_call: TRBD2
j_call: TRBJ2-3
clone_size: once
v_call: TRBV5-5
cdr3_aa: CASSLITSETTDTQYF
cdr3_nt: TGTGCCAGCAGCTTGATCACTAGCGAGACCACAGATACGCAGTATTTT

d_call: TRBD2
j_call: TRBJ2-3
clone_size: -
v_call: TRBV12-3/TRBV12-4
cdr3_aa: CASSSGGSADTQYF
cdr3_nt: TGTGCCAGCAGTTCGGGCGGGAGTGCAGATACGCAGTATTTT

d_call: TRBD2
j_call: TRBJ2-1
clone_size: -
v_call: TRBV15
cdr3_aa: CATSKTSGRFEQFF
cdr3_nt: TGTGCCACCAGCAAGACTAGCGGGAGATTTGAGCAGTTCTTC

d_call: -
j_call: TRBJ2-1
clone_size: few
v_call: TRBV5-1
cdr3_aa: CASSSTGPNEQFF
cdr3_nt: TGCGCCAGCAGCTCTACAGGGCCCAATGAGCAGTTCTTC

d_call: -
j_call: TRBJ1-1
clone_size: -
v_call: TRBV5-6
cdr3_aa: CASSLGSRLNTEAFF
cdr3_nt: TGTGCCAGCAGCTTGGGTTCCAGGTTGAACACTGAAGCTTTCTTT

d_call: TRBD1
j_call: TRBJ1-1
clone_size: -
v_call: TRBV6-2/TRBV6-3
cdr3_aa: CASRRQGPGTEAFF
cdr3_nt: TGTGCCAGCAGGAGACAGGGGCCGGGGACTGAAGCTTTCTTT

d_call: TRBD2
j_call: TRBJ2-3
clone_size: few
v_call: TRBV24-1
cdr3_aa: CATSEPGLAGEDTQYF
cdr3_nt: TGTGCCACCAGTGAACCGGGACTAGCGGGGGAAGATACGCAGTATTTT

d_call: -
j_call: TRBJ2-5
clone_size: -
v_call: TRBV7-2
cdr3_aa: CASSLAIGVPRETQYF
cdr3_nt: TGTGCCAGCAGCTTAGCAATCGGGGTCCCCAGGGAGACCCAGTACTTC

d_call: TRBD2
j_call: TRBJ2-3
clone_size: -
v_call: TRBV4-1
cdr3_aa: CASSLDPSSGPTDTQYF
cdr3_nt: TGCGCCAGCAGCCTCGACCCGTCTAGCGGGCCCACAGATACGCAGTATTTT

d_call: -
j_call: TRBJ2-7
clone_size: -
v_call: TRBV7-8
cdr3_aa: CASSFEQGLYEQYF
cdr3_nt: TGTGCCAGCAGCTTTGAACAGGGCCTCTACGAGCAGTACTTC

d_call: TRBD2
j_call: TRBJ2-1
clone_size: -
v_call: TRBV18
cdr3_aa: CASSPIAGASNEQFF
cdr3_nt: TGTGCCAGCTCACCAATAGCGGGAGCATCCAATGAGCAGTTCTTC

d_call: TRBD1
j_call: TRBJ1-2
clone_size: few
v_call: TRBV10-3
cdr3_aa: CAIRDRLDYGTYTF
cdr3_nt: TGTGCCATCAGGGACAGGTTAGACTATGGAACCTACACCTTC

d_call: TRBD1
j_call: TRBJ1-1
clone_size: -
v_call: TRBV6-1
cdr3_aa: CASSDGQGANTEAFF
cdr3_nt: TGTGCCAGCAGTGACGGACAGGGGGCTAACACTGAAGCTTTCTTT

d_call: -
j_call: TRBJ1-1
clone_size: few
v_call: TRBV6-1
cdr3_aa: CASTPVWGQGTEAFF
cdr3_nt: TGTGCCAGCACCCCCGTCTGGGGGCAGGGTACTGAAGCTTTCTTT

d_call: TRBD1
j_call: TRBJ1-1
clone_size: few
v_call: TRBV20-1
cdr3_aa: CSATWAGQGYTEAFF
cdr3_nt: TGCAGTGCCACTTGGGCGGGACAGGGGTACACTGAAGCTTTCTTT

d_call: TRBD2
j_call: TRBJ2-3
clone_size: -
v_call: TRBV20-1
cdr3_aa: CSASKAGSTDTQYF
cdr3_nt: TGCAGTGCTAGTAAAGCGGGGAGCACAGATACGCAGTATTTT

d_call: -
j_call: TRBJ1-5
clone_size: -
v_call: TRBV12-3/TRBV12-4
cdr3_aa: CASSLKQGISGQPQHF
cdr3_nt: TGTGCCAGCAGTTTGAAGCAGGGAATTTCGGGCCAGCCCCAGCATTTT